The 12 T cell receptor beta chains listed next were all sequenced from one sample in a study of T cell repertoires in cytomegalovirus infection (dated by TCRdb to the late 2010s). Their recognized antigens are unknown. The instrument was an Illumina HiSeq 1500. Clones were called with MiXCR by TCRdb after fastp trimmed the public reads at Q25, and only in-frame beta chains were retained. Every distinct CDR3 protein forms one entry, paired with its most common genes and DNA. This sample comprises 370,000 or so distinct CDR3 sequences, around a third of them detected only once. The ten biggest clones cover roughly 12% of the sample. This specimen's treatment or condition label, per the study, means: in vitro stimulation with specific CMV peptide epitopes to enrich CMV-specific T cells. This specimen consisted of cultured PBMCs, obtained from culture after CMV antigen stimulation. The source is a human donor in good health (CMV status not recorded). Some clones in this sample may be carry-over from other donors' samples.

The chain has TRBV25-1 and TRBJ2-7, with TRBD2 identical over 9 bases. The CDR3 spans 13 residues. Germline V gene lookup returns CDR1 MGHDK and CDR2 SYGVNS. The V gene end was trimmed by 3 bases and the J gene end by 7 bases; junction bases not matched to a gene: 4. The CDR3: CASSEGLAGEQYF. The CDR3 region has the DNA TGTGCCAGCAGTGAGGGACTAGCAGGGGAGCAGTACTTC.

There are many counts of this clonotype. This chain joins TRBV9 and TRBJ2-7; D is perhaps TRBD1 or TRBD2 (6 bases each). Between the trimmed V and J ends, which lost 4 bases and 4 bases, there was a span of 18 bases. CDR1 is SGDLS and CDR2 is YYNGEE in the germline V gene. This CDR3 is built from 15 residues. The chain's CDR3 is CASSPDTGTGYEQYF. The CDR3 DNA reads TGTGCCAGCAGCCCAGACACAGGGACTGGATACGAGCAGTACTTC.

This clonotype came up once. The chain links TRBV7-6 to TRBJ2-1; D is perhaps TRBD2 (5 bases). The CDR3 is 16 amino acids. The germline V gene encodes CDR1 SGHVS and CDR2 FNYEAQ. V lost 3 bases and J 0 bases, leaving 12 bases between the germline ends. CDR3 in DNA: TGTGCCAGCAGCTTCCGTAGCGAACGCTCCTACAATGAGCAGTTCTTC. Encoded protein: CASSFRSERSYNEQFF.

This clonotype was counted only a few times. CDR3 sequence (DNA): TGTGCCAGCAGCCCCCCCATAACCCAGAACACTGAAGCTTTCTTT. As protein: CASSPPITQNTEAFF. V and J are TRBV5-4 and TRBJ1-1, with D uncertain. Germline V lookup: CDR1 SGHNT, CDR2 YYREEE (reference sequence). This CDR3 has 15 residues. V was clipped by 4 bases and J by 1 base, with 14 bases between them. Using reference TRBV5-4 and TRBJ1-1 for the parts outside the CDR3, the full variable domain is ETGVTQSPTHLIKTRGQQVTLRCSSQSGHNTVSWYQQALGQGPQFIFQYYREEENGRGNFPPRFSGLQFPNYSSELNVNALELDDSALYLCASSPPITQNTEAFFGQGTRLTVV.

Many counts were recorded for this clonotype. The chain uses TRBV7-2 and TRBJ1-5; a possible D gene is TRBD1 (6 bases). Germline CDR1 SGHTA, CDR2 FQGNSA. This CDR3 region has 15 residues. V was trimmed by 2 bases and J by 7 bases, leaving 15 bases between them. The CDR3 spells CASSLWGRREQPQHF. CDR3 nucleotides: TGTGCCAGCAGCTTATGGGGGCGAAGAGAACAGCCCCAGCATTTT.

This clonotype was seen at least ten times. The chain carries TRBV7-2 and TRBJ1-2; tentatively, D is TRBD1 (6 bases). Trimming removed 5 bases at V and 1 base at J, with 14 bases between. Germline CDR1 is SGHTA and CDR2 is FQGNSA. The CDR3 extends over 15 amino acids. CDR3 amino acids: CASSPRTAINYGYTF. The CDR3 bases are TGTGCCAGCAGCCCCCGGACAGCAATTAACTATGGCTACACCTTC.

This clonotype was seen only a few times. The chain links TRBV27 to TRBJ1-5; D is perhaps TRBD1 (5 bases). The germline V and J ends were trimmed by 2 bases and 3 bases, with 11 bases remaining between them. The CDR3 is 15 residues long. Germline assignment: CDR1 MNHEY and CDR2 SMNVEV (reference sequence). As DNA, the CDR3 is TGTGCCAGCAGTTTAGGGGACGGGAACAATCAGCCCCAGCATTTT. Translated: CASSLGDGNNQPQHF.

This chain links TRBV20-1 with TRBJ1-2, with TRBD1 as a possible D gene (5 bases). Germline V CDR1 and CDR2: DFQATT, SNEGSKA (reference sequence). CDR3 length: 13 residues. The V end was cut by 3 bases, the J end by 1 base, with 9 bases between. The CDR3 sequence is CSARGQGNYGYTF. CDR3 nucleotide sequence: TGCAGTGCTAGGGGGCAGGGTAACTATGGCTACACCTTC.

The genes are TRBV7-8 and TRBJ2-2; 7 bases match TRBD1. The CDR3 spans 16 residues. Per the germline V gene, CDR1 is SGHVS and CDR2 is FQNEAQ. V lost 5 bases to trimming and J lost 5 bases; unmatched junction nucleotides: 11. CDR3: CASSTGQADATGELFF. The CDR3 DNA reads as TGTGCCAGCAGCACTGGACAGGCGGATGCTACCGGGGAGCTGTTTTTT.

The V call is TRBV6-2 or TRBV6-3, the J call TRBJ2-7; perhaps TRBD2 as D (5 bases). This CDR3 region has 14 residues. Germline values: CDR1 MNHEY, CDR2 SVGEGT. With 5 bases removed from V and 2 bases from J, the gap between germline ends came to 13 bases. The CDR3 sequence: CASSNDYPPYEQYV. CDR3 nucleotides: TGTGCCAGCAGTAACGACTATCCCCCCTACGAGCAGTACGTC.

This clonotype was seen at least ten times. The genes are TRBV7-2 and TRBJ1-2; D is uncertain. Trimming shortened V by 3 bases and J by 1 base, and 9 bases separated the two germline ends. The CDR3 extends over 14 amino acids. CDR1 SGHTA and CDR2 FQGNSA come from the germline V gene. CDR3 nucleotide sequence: TGTGCCAGCAGCTTGGATGGTTTTAACTATGGCTACACCTTC. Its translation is CASSLDGFNYGYTF.

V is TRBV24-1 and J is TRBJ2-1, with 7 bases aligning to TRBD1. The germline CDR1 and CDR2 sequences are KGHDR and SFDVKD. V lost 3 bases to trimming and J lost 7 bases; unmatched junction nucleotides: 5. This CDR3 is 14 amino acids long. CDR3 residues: CATSDPAGGNEQFF. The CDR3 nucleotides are TGTGCCACCAGTGATCCGGCAGGGGGTAATGAGCAGTTCTTC.